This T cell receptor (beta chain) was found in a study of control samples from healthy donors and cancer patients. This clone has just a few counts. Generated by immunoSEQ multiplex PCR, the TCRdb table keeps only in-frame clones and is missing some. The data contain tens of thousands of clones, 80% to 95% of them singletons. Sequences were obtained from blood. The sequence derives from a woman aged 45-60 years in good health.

CDR3 in DNA: TGTGCCAGCAGCCGGGACAGGAGTAGCTATGGCTACACCTTC. It translates to CASSRDRSSYGYTF. The chain joins TRBV3-1 (or the pseudogene TRBV3-2) to TRBJ1-2; the match to TRBD1 covers 8 bases. Germline trimming cut 4 bases from V and 4 bases from J; bases unmatched to any gene: 5. Germline V lookup: CDR1 LGHDT, CDR2 YNNKEL (reference sequence). This CDR3 comprises 14 residues.